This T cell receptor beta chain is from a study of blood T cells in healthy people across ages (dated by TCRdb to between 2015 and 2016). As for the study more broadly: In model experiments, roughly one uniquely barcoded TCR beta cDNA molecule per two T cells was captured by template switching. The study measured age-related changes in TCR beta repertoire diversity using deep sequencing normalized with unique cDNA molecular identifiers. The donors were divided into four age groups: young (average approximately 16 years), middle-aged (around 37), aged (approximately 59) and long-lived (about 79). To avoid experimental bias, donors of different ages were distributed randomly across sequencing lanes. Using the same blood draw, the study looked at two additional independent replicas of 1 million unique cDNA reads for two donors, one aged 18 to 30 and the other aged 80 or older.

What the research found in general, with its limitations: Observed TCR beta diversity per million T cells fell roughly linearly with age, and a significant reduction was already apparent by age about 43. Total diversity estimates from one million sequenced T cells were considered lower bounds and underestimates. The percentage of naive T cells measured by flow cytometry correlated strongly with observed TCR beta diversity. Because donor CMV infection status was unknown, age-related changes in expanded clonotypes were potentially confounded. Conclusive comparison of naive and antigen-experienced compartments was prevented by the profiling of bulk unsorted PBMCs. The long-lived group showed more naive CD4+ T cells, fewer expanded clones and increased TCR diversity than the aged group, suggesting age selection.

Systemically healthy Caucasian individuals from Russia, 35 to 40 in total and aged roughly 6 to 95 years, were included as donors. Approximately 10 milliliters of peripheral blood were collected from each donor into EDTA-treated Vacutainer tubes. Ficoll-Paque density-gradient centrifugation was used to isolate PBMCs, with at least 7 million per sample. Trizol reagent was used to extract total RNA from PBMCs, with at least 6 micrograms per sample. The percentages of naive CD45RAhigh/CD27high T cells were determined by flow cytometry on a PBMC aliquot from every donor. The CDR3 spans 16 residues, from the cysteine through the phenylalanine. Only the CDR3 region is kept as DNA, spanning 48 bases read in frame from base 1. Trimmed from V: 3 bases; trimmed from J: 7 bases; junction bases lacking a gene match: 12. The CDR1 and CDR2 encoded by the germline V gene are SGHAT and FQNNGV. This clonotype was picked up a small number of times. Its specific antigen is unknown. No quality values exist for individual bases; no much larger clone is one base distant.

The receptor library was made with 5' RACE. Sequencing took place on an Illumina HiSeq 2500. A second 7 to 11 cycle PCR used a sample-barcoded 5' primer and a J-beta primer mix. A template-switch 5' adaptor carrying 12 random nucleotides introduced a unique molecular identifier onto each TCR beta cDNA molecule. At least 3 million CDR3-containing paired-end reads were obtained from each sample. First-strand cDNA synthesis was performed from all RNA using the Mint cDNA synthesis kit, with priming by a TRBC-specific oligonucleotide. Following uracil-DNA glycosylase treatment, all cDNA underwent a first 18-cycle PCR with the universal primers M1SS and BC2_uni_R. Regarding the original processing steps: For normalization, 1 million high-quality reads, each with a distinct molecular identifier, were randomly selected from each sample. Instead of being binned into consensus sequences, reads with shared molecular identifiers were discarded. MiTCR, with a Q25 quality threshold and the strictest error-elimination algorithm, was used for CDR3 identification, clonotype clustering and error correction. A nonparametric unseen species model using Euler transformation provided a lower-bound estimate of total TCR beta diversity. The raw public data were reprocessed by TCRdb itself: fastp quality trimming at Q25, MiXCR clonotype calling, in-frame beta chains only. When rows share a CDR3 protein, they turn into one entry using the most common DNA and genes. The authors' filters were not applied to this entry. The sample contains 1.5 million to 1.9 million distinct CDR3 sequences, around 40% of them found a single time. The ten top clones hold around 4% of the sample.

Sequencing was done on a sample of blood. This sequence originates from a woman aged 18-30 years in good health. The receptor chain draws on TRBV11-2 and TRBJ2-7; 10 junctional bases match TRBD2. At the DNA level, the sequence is TGTGCCAGCAGCTTGCTAGCGGGGGCTGCCTACAATGAGCAGTACTTC. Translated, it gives CASSLLAGAAYNEQYF.